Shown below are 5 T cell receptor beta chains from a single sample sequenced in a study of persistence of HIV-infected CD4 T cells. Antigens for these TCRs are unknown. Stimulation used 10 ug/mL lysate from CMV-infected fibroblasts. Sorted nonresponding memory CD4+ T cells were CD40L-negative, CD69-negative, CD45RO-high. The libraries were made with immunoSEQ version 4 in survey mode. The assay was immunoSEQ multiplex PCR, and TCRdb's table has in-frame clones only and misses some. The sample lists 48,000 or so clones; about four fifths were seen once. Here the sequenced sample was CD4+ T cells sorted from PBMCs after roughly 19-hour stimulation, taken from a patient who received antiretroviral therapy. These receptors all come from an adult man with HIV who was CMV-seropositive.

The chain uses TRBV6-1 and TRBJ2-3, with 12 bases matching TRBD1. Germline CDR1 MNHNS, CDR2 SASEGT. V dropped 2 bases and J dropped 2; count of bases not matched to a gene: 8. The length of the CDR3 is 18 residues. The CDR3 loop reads CASSESAGTGGLTDTQYF. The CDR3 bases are TGTGCCAGCAGTGAAAGCGCCGGGACAGGGGGCCTCACAGATACGCAGTATTTT.

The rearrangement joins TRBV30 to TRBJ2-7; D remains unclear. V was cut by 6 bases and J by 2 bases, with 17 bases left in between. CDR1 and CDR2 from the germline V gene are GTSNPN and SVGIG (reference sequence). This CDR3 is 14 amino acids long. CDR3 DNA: TGTGCCTGCCAAGCAGAAGGGAAGGCCTACGAGCAGTACTTC. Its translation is CACQAEGKAYEQYF. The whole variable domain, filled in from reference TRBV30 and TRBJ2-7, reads SQTIHQWPATLVQPVGSPLSLECTVEGTSNPNLYWYRQAAGRGLQLLFYSVGIGQISSEVPQNLSASRPQDRQFILSSKKLLLSDSGFYLCACQAEGKAYEQYFGPGTRLTVT.

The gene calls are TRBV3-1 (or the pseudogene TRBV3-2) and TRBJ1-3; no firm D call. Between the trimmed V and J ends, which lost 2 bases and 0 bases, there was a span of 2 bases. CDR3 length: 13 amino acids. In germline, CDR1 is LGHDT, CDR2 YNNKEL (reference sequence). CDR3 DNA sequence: TGTGCCAGCAGCCAAAGCTCTGGAAACACCATATATTTT. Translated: CASSQSSGNTIYF.

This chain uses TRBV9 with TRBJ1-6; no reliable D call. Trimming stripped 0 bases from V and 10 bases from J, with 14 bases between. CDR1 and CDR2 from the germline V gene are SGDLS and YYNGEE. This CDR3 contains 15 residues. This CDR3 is CASSVESGTISPLHF. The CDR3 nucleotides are TGTGCCAGCAGCGTAGAATCAGGAACCATATCACCCCTCCACTTT.

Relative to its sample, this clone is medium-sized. CDR3 in DNA: TGTGCCAGCAGCTTAGTAGTGTCGACTAGCGGGATCACTTACGAGCAGTACTTC. Translating gives CASSLVVSTSGITYEQYF. V and J are TRBV7-6 and TRBJ2-7, with 11 bases identical to TRBD2. CDR1 and CDR2 (germline): SGHVS, FNYEAQ. This CDR3 contains 18 residues. V dropped 1 base and J dropped 4; count of bases not matched to a gene: 12.